The clone carrying this TCR beta chain was observed many times. The antigen remains undetermined. This entry belongs to a study of T cell repertoires in cytomegalovirus infection. As for the study in general: Recently identified HLA-C-restricted and well-studied HLA-B-restricted CMV epitopes were used. Study observations and caveats: Within the response measured ex vivo, HLA-C-restricted CMV-specific TCR beta clonotypes were dominant. The study identified carriers of CMV plus the relevant HLA from cumulative public TCR beta family frequency.

Trimming removed 4 bases at V and 3 bases at J, with 15 bases between. This CDR3 is 15 amino acids long. Germline assignment: CDR1 SEHNR and CDR2 FQNEAQ (reference sequence). TCRdb passed the reads through MiXCR, listing each CDR3 protein once. The repertoire consists of about 52,000 distinct CDR3 sequences, with roughly 21% occurring once and the leading ten covering just under 80%. The sample here was CD8+ T cells from cultured PBMCs, taken from culture after CMV antigen stimulation. The chain carries TRBV7-9 and TRBJ1-2, with D perhaps TRBD1 (6 bases). This sequence originates from a human donor in good health (CMV status not recorded). Some clones in this sample may be carry-over from other donors' samples. The CDR3 DNA reads TGTGCCAGCAGCTCCGGGAGGGGGAATCACTATGGCTACACCTTC. This sequence encodes CASSSGRGNHYGYTF.